These 4 T cell receptor beta chains share one sample of origin, sequenced in a study of shared clonotypes between healthy human individuals. Libraries were prepared by immunoSEQ multiplex PCR; TCRdb keeps only in-frame clonotypes and omits some of them. The repertoire includes approximately 530,000 clones, roughly 95% of them detected once, and approximately 0.067% sits in the top ten. The sequenced material came from naive CD4+ T cells sorted from blood. Subset reported: CD45RA+ positively selected. All receptors come from a woman aged 25-40 years in good health.

The chain employs TRBV10-3 and TRBJ2-7; no firm D call. The CDR3 spans 13 residues. Germline V CDR1 and CDR2: ENHRY, SYGVKD. Trimming left V 8 bases short and J 0 bases short, with 11 bases between. The CDR3 is CAILVTPSYEQYF. The CDR3 nucleotides are TGTGCCATCTTGGTGACACCCTCCTACGAGCAGTACTTC.

The V call is TRBV5-1, the J call TRBJ2-2, with 8 bases that match TRBD2. V lost 1 base, J lost 4 bases, and 12 bases stayed unmatched. Germline V gene sequence: CDR1 SGHRS, CDR2 YFSETQ. CDR3 size: 18 residues. DNA of the CDR3: TGCGCCAGCAGCTTGTTCCCAGCGGGAGTTGTAGGCACCGGGGAGCTGTTTTTT. Translated, it gives CASSLFPAGVVGTGELFF. Filled out from reference TRBV5-1 and TRBJ2-2, the complete variable domain reads KAGVTQTPRYLIKTRGQQVTLSCSPISGHRSVSWYQQTPGQGLQFLFEYFSETQRNKGNFPGRFSGRQFSNSRSEMNVSTLELGDSALYLCASSLFPAGVVGTGELFFGEGSRLTVL.

Comment on this clone: Other DNA sequences in this sample translate to the same CDR3. The rearrangement joins TRBV18 to TRBJ2-3; TRBD2 agrees at 10 bases. Germline loops: CDR1 KGHSH, CDR2 LQKENI. CDR3 length equals 15 residues. Trimming cost V 3 bases and J 2 bases; bases outside gene matches: 2. The CDR3 DNA follows: TGTGCCAGCTCACCCGGACTAGCGGACACAGATACGCAGTATTTT. Its protein product is CASSPGLADTDTQYF.

This chain joins TRBV19 and TRBJ2-1, with TRBD2 identical over 9 bases. J was trimmed by 7 bases and V by 5 bases; bases with no gene match: 12. The CDR3 has 16 amino acids. CDR1 and CDR2 (germline): LNHDA, SQIVND (reference sequence). CDR3 sequence reads: CASSYVSGTSYNEQFF. The CDR3 nucleotides read TGTGCCAGTAGTTACGTTTCCGGGACTAGCTATAATGAGCAGTTCTTC.